This T cell receptor beta chain emerged from a study of CD8 T cells in ankylosing spondylitis. Overall study results and limits: A motif in TCR beta, a set of about 8 highly homologous variants, appeared characteristic of ankylosing spondylitis blood.

Via MiXCR, TCRdb re-called the 5' RACE reads, giving one row per CDR3 protein. The table lists 75,000 to 95,000 distinct CDR3 sequences, roughly 9% of them singletons. The germline V gene has CDR1 SGHDN and CDR2 FVKESK. The V end was cut by 4 bases, the J end by 3 bases, with 19 bases between. The CDR3 contains 16 residues. This clonotype showed up just a few times. Its antigen is not identified. The specimen was blood, either unsorted or a sorted T cell fraction (not recorded which). The chain employs TRBV14 and TRBJ2-7, with D possibly TRBD1 on 7 matching bases. This TCR came from a male donor with ankylosing spondylitis. CDR3 region: CASSPRDSPTRYEQYF. The CDR3 nucleotides read TGTGCCAGCAGCCCGCGGGACAGCCCAACCCGCTACGAGCAGTACTTC.